The 31 T cell receptor beta chains reported below all come from one sample, sequenced in a study of Graves' ophthalmopathy and Graves' hyperthyroidism. The study amplified TCR beta CDR3 regions using RNA transcripts. HTBI-primed RT-PCR formed the first round, and a multiplex PCR formed the second. One entry per CDR3 protein, called by TCRdb with MiXCR from the multiplex PCR reads. The data hold 500,000 to 700,000 distinct CDR3 sequences, with about 20% observed a single time. Sequences were obtained from peripheral blood. These receptors came from a woman younger than 35 with stable Graves' hyperthyroidism. Some clones in this sample may be carry-over from other donors' samples.

This clonotype was seen ten or more times. CDR3 sequence reads: CASSLAQSQHF. The CDR3 DNA is TGTGCCAGCAGTTTAGCCCAATCCCAGCATTTT. The rearrangement joins TRBV28 to TRBJ1-5; D gene ambiguous. Trimming took off 2 bases at V and 11 bases at J, with 7 bases between the two ends. The V gene's germline CDR1 is MDHEN and CDR2 SYDVKM. The CDR3 length is 11 residues.

This clonotype was seen ten or more times. The V and J genes are TRBV6-5 and TRBJ1-5, with unresolved D. The germline V and J ends were trimmed by 4 bases and 0 bases, with 10 bases remaining between them. Germline V gene sequence: CDR1 MNHEY, CDR2 SVGAGI. This CDR3 region has 15 residues. The CDR3 reads CASSSSLSSNQPQHF. DNA of the CDR3: TGTGCCAGCAGTTCATCCTTGAGTAGCAATCAGCCCCAGCATTTT.

The CDR3, as DNA: TGTGCCAGCAGTGCCAAAACAGGGTTAGGCTCCTACGAGCAGTACTTC. This translates into CASSAKTGLGSYEQYF. The V gene is TRBV28, the J gene TRBJ2-7, with D maybe TRBD1 (6 bases). The CDR3 extends over 16 amino acids. Germline V gives CDR1 MDHEN, CDR2 SYDVKM. The V and J ends lost 5 bases and 0 bases respectively, with 17 bases between them.

This clonotype was seen repeatedly, ten times or more. The chain combines TRBV4-2 with TRBJ2-7, with TRBD2 as a possible D gene (5 bases). Germline CDR1 and CDR2: LGHNA and YNFKEQ. The CDR3 is made up of 15 amino acids. V lost 0 bases to trimming and J lost 1 base, with 10 bases between them. CDR3 sequence (DNA): TGTGCCAGCAGCCAAGATTCGGGGTCTTCCTACGAGCAGTACTTC. This translates into CASSQDSGSSYEQYF.

In its sample, this clonotype was seen a few times. This rearrangement joins TRBV6-1 to TRBJ2-6, with D uncertain. The CDR3 totals 15 residues. Germline V CDR1 and CDR2: MNHNS, SASEGT. Trimming removed 3 bases from V and 2 bases from J, with 8 bases in between. CDR3: CASSDGMAGANVLTF. The CDR3 bases are TGTGCCAGCAGTGACGGAATGGCTGGGGCCAACGTCCTGACTTTC.

This clonotype came up many times. An end of the junction differs from the germline gene, which may be a read error. The chain recombines TRBV6-4 with TRBJ2-2; perhaps D is TRBD1 or TRBD2 (5 bases each). Germline loops: CDR1 MRHNA, CDR2 SNTAGT. This CDR3 has 17 amino acids. As DNA, the CDR3 is TGTGCCAGCAGTCACTCCCCCGGGGCCCATTTCACCGGGGAGCTGTTTTTT. Translation: CASSHSPGAHFTGELFF.

This chain connects TRBV6-5 to TRBJ1-2, with D unclear. Germline V gene sequence: CDR1 MNHEY, CDR2 SVGAGI. V was cut by 4 bases and J by 1 base, with 13 bases left in between. The CDR3 sequence is 15 residues long. The chain's CDR3 is CASSSTKGGNYGYTF. CDR3 bases: TGTGCCAGCAGTTCTACCAAGGGCGGTAACTATGGCTACACCTTC.

This clonotype came up many times. The chain employs TRBV14 and TRBJ1-1; the D is unclear. CDR3 length equals 11 residues. The germline V and J ends were trimmed by 11 bases and 1 base, with 8 bases remaining between them. CDR1 and CDR2 (germline): SGHDN, FVKESK. CDR3 DNA sequence: TGTGCCCGGACGGGGAACACTGAAGCTTTCTTT. Translating gives CARTGNTEAFF. The full variable domain, rest sourced from reference TRBV14 and TRBJ1-1, is EAGVTQFPSHSVIEKGQTVTLRCDPISGHDNLYWYRRVMGKEIKFLLHFVKESKQDESGMPNNRFLAERTGGTYSTLKVQPAELEDSGVYFCARTGNTEAFFGQGTRLTVV.

This clonotype came up many times. J is TRBJ2-5 and V is TRBV15; possibly TRBD2 for D (5 bases). Trimming left V 0 bases short and J 1 base short, with 12 bases between. The CDR3 length is 16 residues. Per germline, CDR1 LNHNV and CDR2 YYDKDF (reference sequence). CDR3 sequence reads: CATSRDITSGQETQYF. CDR3 DNA sequence: TGTGCCACCAGCAGAGATATTACCAGCGGCCAAGAGACCCAGTACTTC.

This clonotype appeared many times. This chain links TRBV7-2 with TRBJ2-7, with TRBD2 identical over 9 bases. V lost 3 bases, J lost 6 bases, and 3 bases stayed unmatched. The V gene's germline CDR1 is SGHTA and CDR2 FQGNSA. The CDR3 loop spans 13 amino acids. In DNA, the CDR3 is TGTGCCAGCAGCTTTGAGCGGGAGGCCGAGCAGTACTTC. This sequence encodes CASSFEREAEQYF. The full variable domain, with the rest looked up from reference TRBV7-2 and TRBJ2-7, is GAGVSQSPSNKVTEKGKDVELRCDPISGHTALYWYRQSLGQGLEFLIYFQGNSAPDKSGLPSDRFSAERTGGSVSTLTIQRTQQEDSAVYLCASSFEREAEQYFGPGTRLTVT.

This clonotype occurred many times. The V and J genes are TRBV20-1 and TRBJ1-1; possibly TRBD1 for D (6 bases). Germline assignment: CDR1 DFQATT and CDR2 SNEGSKA (reference sequence). V lost 0 bases and J lost 5, with 13 bases in between. This CDR3 spans 14 amino acids. This chain's CDR3 is CSAREGGPRTEAFF. In nucleotides, the CDR3 is TGCAGTGCTAGAGAGGGGGGCCCAAGAACTGAAGCTTTCTTT.

This clonotype was recorded only once. V usage is TRBV28 and J usage is TRBJ1-6, with D perhaps matching TRBD1 (5 bases). The CDR3 consists of 13 residues. The V end lost 3 bases, the J end lost 10 bases, and 10 bases lay between the germline ends. CDR1 is MDHEN and CDR2 is SYDVKM in the germline V gene. The CDR3 sequence is CASSFYDRSPLHF. CDR3 bases: TGTGCCAGCAGTTTCTATGACAGATCACCCCTCCACTTT.

This sequence joins TRBV5-1 and TRBJ2-2; tentative D call: TRBD1 (6 bases). CDR1 is SGHRS, CDR2 YFSETQ, per germline. CDR3 length equals 15 residues. The V gene lost 4 bases and the J gene lost 4 bases, with 14 bases spanning the gap. The CDR3 nucleotides read TGCGCCAGCAGCGGGGACATAACCTTCACCGGGGAGCTGTTTTTT. Residues: CASSGDITFTGELFF.

This clonotype showed up many times. One base separates it from a far larger clone, so it is likely a read error. This chain links TRBV12-3 or TRBV12-4 with TRBJ2-7; D is unclear. The CDR3 has 11 residues. Here the CDR3 DNA reads TGTGCCTGCAGTTTAAACTACGAGCAGTACTTC. Its translation: CACSLNYEQYF.

This clonotype was recorded many times. This chain connects TRBV12-3 or TRBV12-4 to TRBJ2-7, with 8 nucleotides matching TRBD1. The V segment lost 4 bases and the J segment 2 bases; nucleotides outside the gene matches: 4. The CDR3 consists of 14 residues. CDR3 bases: TGTGCCAGCAGTTCTCGACAGGGGACCTACGAGCAGTACTTC. Its translation: CASSSRQGTYEQYF.

The chain is built from TRBV28 and TRBJ1-1; D unclear. The length of the CDR3 is 14 residues. V lost 6 bases and J lost 6, with 17 bases in between. Germline CDR1 is MDHEN and CDR2 is SYDVKM. The CDR3, as DNA: TGTGCCAGCAGCTATCCCCCCGCGTGGTCTGAAGCTTTCTTT. Protein sequence: CASSYPPAWSEAFF.

This clonotype occurred a few times. The chain links TRBV30 to TRBJ2-2; D call uncertain. The germline V gene has CDR1 GTSNPN and CDR2 SVGIG (reference sequence). This CDR3 is 13 amino acids long. With 0 bases removed from V and 3 bases from J, the gap between germline ends came to 5 bases. The DNA of the CDR3 is TGTGCCTGGAGTGTTGCAGACACCGGGGAGCTGTTTTTT. Residues: CAWSVADTGELFF.

This clonotype was observed at least ten times. This sequence joins TRBV27 and TRBJ2-7; D gene uncertain. V was cut by 10 bases and J by 8 bases, with 9 bases left in between. Germline CDR1 is MNHEY and CDR2 is SMNVEV (reference sequence). The CDR3 is 9 amino acids. For the CDR3, the DNA is TGTGCCACCGGACCGAAGCAGTACTTC. This gives the protein CATGPKQYF.

The chain couples TRBV28 to TRBJ1-5; TRBD1 aligns across 7 bases. Germline CDR1 reads MDHEN; CDR2 reads SYDVKM. V shed 5 bases, J shed 4 bases, and the junction held 8 bases outside the gene matches. The CDR3 is made up of 15 amino acids. The CDR3 is CASSDGQESNQPQHF. CDR3 DNA sequence: TGTGCCAGCAGTGATGGACAGGAGTCAAATCAGCCCCAGCATTTT. The whole variable domain, filled in from reference TRBV28 and TRBJ1-5, reads DVKVTQSSRYLVKRTGEKVFLECVQDMDHENMFWYRQDPGLGLRLIYFSYDVKMKEKGDIPEGYSVSREKKERFSLILESASTNQTSMYLCASSDGQESNQPQHFGDGTRLSIL.

This clonotype was counted at least ten times. This chain's CDR3 is CSAQLAGSQETQYF. The CDR3 nucleotides read TGCAGTGCCCAACTAGCGGGGTCACAAGAGACCCAGTACTTC. This chain connects TRBV20-1 to TRBJ2-5; TRBD2 agrees at 10 bases. Losses at the gene ends were 6 bases for V and 2 bases for J; bases not matched to a gene: 6. The CDR3 is 14 residues long. The germline CDR1 and CDR2 sequences are DFQATT and SNEGSKA (reference sequence).

This clonotype was seen at least ten times. This chain links TRBV20-1 with TRBJ1-6; D is uncertain. Germline V gene data show CDR1 as DFQATT and CDR2 as SNEGSKA (reference sequence). Trimming removed 3 bases from V and 2 bases from J, with 14 bases in between. The CDR3 spans 16 residues. CDR3 residues: CSARKDPSPYNSPLHF. The CDR3 DNA follows: TGCAGTGCTAGGAAGGATCCGTCCCCCTATAATTCACCCCTCCACTTT.

This clonotype was counted many times. The CDR3 region has the DNA TGCGCCAGCAGTGTGACAGTGCGGGAGACCCAGTACTTC. The encoded protein is CASSVTVRETQYF. This chain joins TRBV10-2 and TRBJ2-5; possibly TRBD1 for D (5 bases). CDR1 and CDR2 (germline): WSHSY, SAAADI. V gave up 4 bases and J gave up 5 bases, with 11 bases separating them. This CDR3 is 13 amino acids long.

This clonotype was found many times. This chain links TRBV11-2 with TRBJ2-7; 7 bases match TRBD2. The V gene's germline CDR1 is SGHAT and CDR2 FQNNGV. This CDR3 spans 15 amino acids. Trimming took 5 bases from V and 6 from J; bases not matched to a gene: 13. CDR3 region: CASSHPFGGFPEQYF. CDR3 nucleotides: TGTGCCAGCAGCCACCCCTTCGGGGGGTTTCCCGAGCAGTACTTC.

The chain recombines TRBV30 with TRBJ1-1; D remains unclear. The germline CDR1 and CDR2 sequences are GTSNPN and SVGIG (reference sequence). Trimming removed 0 bases at V and 0 bases at J, with 5 bases between. The CDR3 has 13 residues. CDR3: CAWSVNMNTEAFF. The CDR3 region has the DNA TGTGCCTGGAGTGTAAACATGAACACTGAAGCTTTCTTT. The full variable domain, completed using reference TRBV30 and TRBJ1-1, is SQTIHQWPATLVQPVGSPLSLECTVEGTSNPNLYWYRQAAGRGLQLLFYSVGIGQISSEVPQNLSASRPQDRQFILSSKKLLLSDSGFYLCAWSVNMNTEAFFGQGTRLTVV.

This clonotype was found a few times. The chain uses TRBV28 and TRBJ1-2; the D gene is possibly TRBD1 (6 bases). Germline CDR1 MDHEN, CDR2 SYDVKM. Trimming took 1 base from V and 7 from J, leaving 16 bases between them. This CDR3 region has 15 residues. The CDR3 loop reads CASSLSGGLLVGYTF. DNA for the CDR3: TGTGCCAGCAGTTTATCCGGGGGGCTCCTCGTTGGCTACACCTTC.

Ten or more counts support this clonotype. CDR3 coding DNA: TGTGCCAGCAGAGGGTCGAGGGGGTTGAAGGCTGAAGCTTTCTTT. Translated, it gives CASRGSRGLKAEAFF. V and J are TRBV6-1 and TRBJ1-1; D may be TRBD1 (6 bases). CDR1 is MNHNS and CDR2 is SASEGT in the germline V gene. V was cut by 6 bases and J by 6 bases, with 20 bases left in between. The CDR3 length is 15 residues.

This clonotype was seen ten or more times. The V call is TRBV12-3 or TRBV12-4, the J call TRBJ1-5; D unresolved. The CDR3 is 14 residues long. Trimming pared 6 bases from V and 4 bases from J, leaving 13 bases between. CDR3 amino acids: CASSLAVENQPQHF. The CDR3 coding sequence is TGTGCCAGCAGCCTGGCCGTCGAGAATCAGCCCCAGCATTTT.

The V gene is TRBV6-5, the J gene TRBJ2-3, with D perhaps given as TRBD1 or TRBD2 (7 bases each). V shed 2 bases and J shed 9 bases, with 15 bases lying between them. The CDR3 is 14 amino acids. Germline CDR1 reads MNHEY; CDR2 reads SVGAGI. CDR3 amino acids: CASSYREAGGTQYF. DNA for the CDR3: TGTGCCAGCAGTTACCGGGAGGCAGGGGGGACGCAGTATTTT.

The chain carries TRBV12-3 or TRBV12-4 and TRBJ2-7; a weak D match, TRBD2 (7 bases). The V end was cut by 7 bases, the J end by 2 bases, with 12 bases between. The CDR3 totals 13 residues. The CDR3 DNA sequence: TGTGCCAGCACCCCGGGGGGCGCCTACGAGCAGTACTTC. It specifies CASTPGGAYEQYF.

At least ten counts were recorded for this clonotype. V is TRBV2 and J is TRBJ2-7; D remains ambiguous. CDR1 is SNHLY, CDR2 FYNNEI, per germline. This CDR3 is built from 16 residues. V was clipped by 1 base and J by 2 bases, with 15 bases between them. The DNA of the CDR3 is TGTGCCAGCAGTGAAGTATATGTGTTGACCACCTACGAGCAGTACTTC. The encoded protein is CASSEVYVLTTYEQYF.

This clonotype was counted many times. This chain connects TRBV7-9 to TRBJ2-5, with 11 bases identical to TRBD1. Unmatched junction bases numbered 2, after V lost 4 bases and J lost 4 bases. The CDR3 spans 14 residues. Germline CDR1 and CDR2: SEHNR and FQNEAQ (reference sequence). CDR3 sequence reads: CASSWTGGLETQYF. CDR3 DNA: TGTGCCAGCAGCTGGACAGGGGGCTTAGAGACCCAGTACTTC.